This T cell receptor (beta chain) was retrieved from a study of blood T cells in healthy people across ages. Of note for this clonotype: Its specificity is unknown.

General study points: Those diversity estimates obtained from one million T cells were thought to be underestimates. Both naive CD4+ cell counts and diversity were greater in long-lived donors than in aged donors.

Primed by a sample-barcoded 5' primer and a J-beta primer mix, a second PCR proceeded for about 7 to 11 cycles. TCRdb passed the 5' RACE reads through MiXCR, listing each CDR3 protein once. The sample yields about 1 million distinct CDR3 sequences, under 55% seen once. Per germline, CDR1 SGDLS and CDR2 YYNGEE. The CDR3 runs to 14 residues. V lost 9 bases to trimming and J lost 6 bases; unmatched junction nucleotides: 11. V and J are TRBV9 and TRBJ2-2; TRBD1 agrees at 7 bases. The sequenced sample was blood. The source is a woman aged 60 to 75 in good health. The CDR3 loop reads CATRGTGDAGELFF. The DNA of the CDR3 is TGTGCCACCAGAGGTACAGGGGATGCCGGGGAGCTGTTTTTT. The full variable domain, rest sourced from reference TRBV9 and TRBJ2-2, is DSGVTQTPKHLITATGQRVTLRCSPRSGDLSVYWYQQSLDQGLQFLIQYYNGEERAKGNILERFSAQQFPDLHSELNLSSLELGDSALYFCATRGTGDAGELFFGEGSRLTVL.